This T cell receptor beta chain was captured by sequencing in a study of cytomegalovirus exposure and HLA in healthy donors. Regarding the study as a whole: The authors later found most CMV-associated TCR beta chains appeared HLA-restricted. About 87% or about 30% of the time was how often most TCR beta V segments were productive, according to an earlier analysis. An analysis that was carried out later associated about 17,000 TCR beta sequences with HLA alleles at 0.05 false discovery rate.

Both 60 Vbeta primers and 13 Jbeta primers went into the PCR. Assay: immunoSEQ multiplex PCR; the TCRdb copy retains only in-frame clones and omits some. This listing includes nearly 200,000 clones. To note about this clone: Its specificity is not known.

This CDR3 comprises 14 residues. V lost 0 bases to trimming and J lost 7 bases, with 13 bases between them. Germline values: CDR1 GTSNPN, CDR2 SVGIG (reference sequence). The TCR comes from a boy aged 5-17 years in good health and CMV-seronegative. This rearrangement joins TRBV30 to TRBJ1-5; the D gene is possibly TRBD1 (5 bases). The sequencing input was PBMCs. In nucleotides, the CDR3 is TGTGCCTGGAGTGTCGGGTGGGGCGAGCAGCCCCAGCATTTT. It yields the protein CAWSVGWGEQPQHF.